This entry features one T cell receptor beta chain sequence. Its specificity is not known. There are 14 residues in the CDR3. The source of the sample is a study of blood T cells in healthy people across ages. Study-wide findings and caveats: Greater diversity and more naive CD4+ cells were seen in long-lived donors than in aged donors. In the absence of known donor CMV status, changes in expanded clonotypes were possibly confounded.

The second PCR ran roughly 7 to 11 cycles with a sample-barcoded 5' primer and J-beta primers. A template-switch adaptor containing 12 random nucleotides labeled each cDNA molecule. Each of the samples gave a minimum of 3 million paired-end reads that contained CDR3. TCRdb re-analysed the 5' RACE reads in MiXCR, keeping a single row per CDR3 protein. The sample yields some 1.8 million distinct CDR3 sequences, roughly 43% seen once. This chain uses TRBV12-3 or TRBV12-4 with TRBJ2-5, with 7 positions matching TRBD1. The J call is in doubt because the DNA end fits TRBJ2-7 better. The sample taken for sequencing was blood. The sequence came from a human donor in good health. The DNA of the CDR3 is TGTGCCAGCAGTGCCGACAGGGTGGGCCACGAGCAGTACTTC. It yields the protein CASSADRVGHEQYF.